The clone carrying this TCR beta chain was counted many times. For Graves' hyperthyroidism to be stable, ophthalmopathy could not progress within 18 months. Patients aged 18 to 65 had newly diagnosed hyperthyroidism that had lasted under 2 months. A patient was excluded if there was uncontrolled infection, other autoimmune disease, pregnancy or lactation. These data are taken from a study of T cells in Graves' hyperthyroidism and ophthalmopathy. Germline CDR1 LNHDA, CDR2 SQIVND (reference sequence). Unmatched junction bases numbered 4, after V lost 7 bases and J lost 2 bases. This CDR3 comprises 14 residues. Amplification of TCR beta CDR3 regions used RNA as the template. The HTBI primer set was used in a first-round RT-PCR of the TCR CDR3. TCRdb re-called the multiplex PCR reads with MiXCR, one entry per CDR3 protein. The sample consists of about 570,000 distinct CDR3 sequences, less than 15% of them appearing once.

This receptor was taken from a woman aged 40 to 50 with Graves' hyperthyroidism. The chain links TRBV19 to TRBJ2-1; 8 bases map to TRBD2. Sequencing used blood. DNA of the CDR3: TGTGCCAGTACGACTAGCGAACCCTACAATGAGCAGTTCTTC. This encodes CASTTSEPYNEQFF.